This record looks at one TCR beta chain sequence and its context. Its specificity is not known. V dropped 0 bases and J dropped 3 bases, with 11 bases sitting between them. Germline V gene sequence: CDR1 LGHDT, CDR2 YNNKEL (reference sequence). The CDR3 runs 15 residues. The authors incorporated unique molecular identifiers into the TCR beta cDNA libraries. T cells numbering about 0.95 to 10 million gave rise to some 500,000 cDNA molecules. MiXCR, run by TCRdb on the PCR reads, gives a single entry per CDR3 protein. Of 450,000 to 700,000 distinct CDR3 sequences listed, about 40% are singletons. The data were taken from a study of post-analysis software for immune sequencing data. Study-wide findings and caveats: Clustering by F measure revealed strong co-clustering among samples prepared together in one batch. Multiple sclerosis patients had significantly lower normalized Chao1 diversity than controls. Patients showed TRBV5-6, TRBV5-1 and TRBV20-1 among five TRBV segments more frequent than in controls.

The V call is TRBV3-1, the J call TRBJ1-1, with D perhaps TRBD1 (5 bases). The sequenced sample consisted of blood. This TCR was recovered from a girl aged 5-17 years with multiple sclerosis. The chain's CDR3 is CASSQDSGGYTEAFF. The CDR3 coding sequence is TGTGCCAGCAGCCAAGATTCGGGGGGTTACACTGAAGCTTTCTTT.